This T cell receptor (beta chain) emerged from a study of blood T cell repertoires in COVID-19. Study context: Both acute and convalescent COVID-19 samples were obtained from the United States, Italy and Spain.

In the authors' methods: Estimates of nucleated cell counts were drawn from the amplification of reference gene primers. The protocol was immunoSEQ multiplex PCR, while the TCRdb copy is restricted to in-frame clones and leaves out a portion. The DNA was the basis for D and trimming; V, J and clone size are from that table. This sample has under 150,000 clones; about 85% occur once, and the top ten carry 4.3%. Germline V CDR1 and CDR2: SGHVS, FQNEAQ. The V and J ends lost 0 bases and 11 bases, in that order; junction bases with no gene match: 2. CDR3 length: 12 amino acids. This sequence joins TRBV7-8 and TRBJ1-1; 8 nucleotides line up with TRBD1. This clonotype originated in a human donor in a cohort sampled during active COVID-19. Sequenced input: peripheral blood. The CDR3 DNA is TGTGCCAGCAGCTTAGCATACAGGGGGGCTTTCTTT. This translates into CASSLAYRGAFF.